The entry below gives a single TCR beta chain sequence along with its context. Since a much larger clone is just one base distant, this may be a read error. The germline V gene has CDR1 SGHAT and CDR2 FQNNGV. V was clipped by 6 bases and J by 1 base, with 15 bases between them. The CDR3 consists of 15 residues. The data stem from a study of glioma-infiltrating T cells. Amplification of TCR alpha and beta CDR3 regions from RNA used iRepertoire nested multiplex PCR. TCRdb redid the calling of the multiplex PCR reads with MiXCR, one entry per CDR3 protein. Seen here are around 100,000 distinct CDR3 sequences, around 30% observed once, and the top ten hold approximately 43%.

The clonotype was recovered from a human donor with low-grade glioma or glioblastoma, undergoing nonglioma brain surgery, or in good health (not recorded which). Sequencing input: glioma tissue, nonneoplastic brain tissue, or PBMCs (not recorded which). The chain has TRBV11-2 and TRBJ1-1; no clear D. The CDR3 loop is CASSHNGFPNTEAFF. The CDR3 bases are TGTGCCAGCAGTCACAACGGCTTTCCGAACACTGAAGCTTTCTTT.